This T cell receptor (beta chain) stems from a study of CD8 T cells in Susac syndrome. Reverse transcription of about 0.5 to 1 ug RNA was carried out with random hexamers. The TCR beta CDR3 was amplified by immunoSEQ multiplex PCR across 54 Vbeta, 13 Jbeta. One entry per CDR3 protein results from TCRdb running MiXCR on the immunoSEQ multiplex PCR reads. The table lists fewer than 200,000 distinct CDR3 sequences, about 95% of them singletons. Negative isolation yielded CD8+ and CD4+ T cells; FACS enriched TEMRA cells. This clonotype was observed a handful of times. The germline V gene has CDR1 SQVTM and CDR2 ANQGSEA. The CDR3 length is 11 residues. Trimming cost V 3 bases and J 7 bases, with 7 bases left between them.

The sequence derives from a human donor in good health. The specimen sequenced was CD4+ T cells from PBMCs. The V and J genes are TRBV29-1 and TRBJ2-1; D is possibly TRBD2 (5 bases). CDR3 coding DNA: TGCAGCGTTGAGCGGGTAAATGAGCAGTTCTTC. Translated, it gives CSVERVNEQFF.